The 28 T cell receptor beta chains below come from one sample, sequenced in a study of T cell repertoires in cytomegalovirus infection. Their target antigens are unknown. TCRdb reanalysed the reads using MiXCR and keeps one entry per CDR3 protein. In the table there are around 570,000 distinct CDR3 sequences, almost 40% of which are singletons. Source: cultured PBMCs, taken from culture after CMV antigen stimulation. The receptors here all came from a human donor in good health (CMV status not recorded). Some clones in this sample may be carry-over from other donors' samples.

Ten or more counts support this clonotype. The rearrangement links TRBV7-8 to TRBJ2-3; 7 nucleotides agree with TRBD1. Germline lookup yields CDR1 SGHVS and CDR2 FQNEAQ. After removal of 1 base from V and 0 bases from J, the junction contained 7 bases not matched to a gene. This CDR3 spans 17 amino acids. The CDR3 DNA reads TGTGCCAGCAGCTTAGAGGATCACAGGGGTAGCACAGATACGCAGTATTTT. The encoded protein is CASSLEDHRGSTDTQYF.

The V call is TRBV7-1, the J call TRBJ1-4, with TRBD1 identical over 8 bases. TRBV7-1 is placed among ORFs of uncertain function. The ends lost 4 bases at V and 5 bases at J; junction bases unmatched: 0. The CDR3 length is 13 residues. In DNA, the CDR3 is TGTGCCAGCAGCTGGACAGGGAATGAAAAACTGTTTTTT. Translated, it gives CASSWTGNEKLFF.

J is TRBJ2-1 and V is TRBV11-3, with TRBD2 matching 8 bases. The CDR3 has 16 residues. After removal of 0 bases from V and 7 bases from J, the junction contained 8 bases not matched to a gene. Germline V gives CDR1 SGHNT, CDR2 YENEEA. In DNA, the CDR3 is TGTGCCAGCAGCTTAGATCCCGGGAGGGGTAAGAATGAGCAGTTCTTC. This encodes CASSLDPGRGKNEQFF.

This clonotype was found a few times. This chain connects TRBV5-1 to TRBJ2-7, with TRBD1 identical over 9 bases. Per germline, CDR1 SGHRS and CDR2 YFSETQ. V lost 3 bases to trimming and J lost 3 bases; unmatched junction nucleotides: 7. The CDR3 runs to 15 residues. This CDR3 is CASSWTGTGNYEQYF. The CDR3, as DNA: TGCGCCAGCAGCTGGACCGGGACAGGGAACTACGAGCAGTACTTC.

J is TRBJ2-6 and V is TRBV2; D is possibly TRBD1 (6 bases). This CDR3 has 15 residues. CDR1 SNHLY and CDR2 FYNNEI come from the germline V gene. V was trimmed by 8 bases and J by 0 bases, leaving 11 bases between them. CDR3 amino acids: CASVEGHSGANVLTF. The CDR3 bases are TGTGCCAGCGTTGAGGGACACTCTGGGGCCAACGTCCTGACTTTC.

The J gene is TRBJ2-6, the V gene TRBV10-3; unclear D gene. Germline-derived CDR1 and CDR2 are ENHRY and SYGVKD. The CDR3 sequence is 11 residues long. V was cut by 7 bases and J by 4 bases, with 2 bases left in between. CDR3 in amino acids: CAITGANVLTF. In DNA, the CDR3 is TGTGCCATCACCGGGGCCAACGTCCTGACTTTC.

This chain connects TRBV19 to TRBJ2-1; D could derive from TRBD1 or TRBD2 (6 bases each). This CDR3 has 16 amino acids. V gave up 4 bases and J gave up 0 bases, with 13 bases separating them. The germline CDR1 and CDR2 sequences are LNHDA and SQIVND (reference sequence). This CDR3 reads CASSKQGLNSYNEQFF. The CDR3 nucleotides are TGTGCCAGTAGTAAACAGGGACTCAACTCCTACAATGAGCAGTTCTTC.

This clonotype was counted ten times or more. V and J are TRBV7-2 and TRBJ2-3, with TRBD2 matching over 13 bases. CDR3 length: 16 amino acids. J lost 2 bases, V lost 5 bases, and 4 bases had no gene match. From germline, CDR1 is SGHTA and CDR2 FQGNSA. CDR3: CASSPGLAGATDTQYF. The CDR3 region has the DNA TGTGCCAGCAGCCCTGGACTAGCGGGAGCCACAGATACGCAGTATTTT.

This rearrangement joins TRBV2 to TRBJ1-2, with 7 bases matching TRBD1. CDR1 is SNHLY and CDR2 is FYNNEI in the germline V gene. Germline trimming cut 2 bases from V and 2 bases from J; bases unmatched to any gene: 5. This CDR3 spans 15 amino acids. The CDR3 here is CASSERAGGNYGYTF. CDR3 DNA: TGTGCCAGCAGTGAAAGGGCAGGGGGGAACTATGGCTACACCTTC.

The chain carries TRBV29-1 and TRBJ2-5; D perhaps matches TRBD2 (5 bases). Per germline, CDR1 SQVTM and CDR2 ANQGSEA. The CDR3 runs to 12 residues. V shed 7 bases and J shed 5 bases, with 14 bases lying between them. The CDR3 loop is CSARRPPETQYF. The DNA for the CDR3 is TGCAGCGCCCGGAGGCCTCCCGAGACCCAGTACTTC. Based on the CDR3 plus reference TRBV29-1 and TRBJ2-5, the full variable domain is SAVISQKPSRDICQRGTSLTIQCQVDSQVTMMFWYRQQPGQSLTLIATANQGSEATYESGFVIDKFPISRPNLTFSTLTVSNMSPEDSSIYLCSARRPPETQYFGPGTRLLVL.

This chain connects TRBV6-5 to TRBJ2-2; D is unresolved. Germline CDR1 and CDR2: MNHEY and SVGAGI. The CDR3 length is 12 residues. With 5 bases removed from V and 8 bases from J, the gap between germline ends came to 9 bases. DNA of the CDR3: TGTGCCAGCAGTCGCATCTCTGGGGAGCTGTTTTTT. Translation: CASSRISGELFF.

In this sample, this clonotype turned up a few times. CDR3: CASSYDDVAGARDTQYF. The DNA for the CDR3 is TGTGCCAGCAGTTACGACGACGTAGCGGGAGCTAGGGATACGCAGTATTTT. The genes are TRBV6-2 or TRBV6-3 and TRBJ2-3; 9 bases align to TRBD2. Germline CDR1 reads MNHEY; CDR2 reads SVGEGT. This CDR3 is built from 17 residues. V shed 2 bases and J 6 bases; nucleotides not matched to a gene: 12.

This clonotype was counted between two and nine times. CDR3 residues: CASSLIQRSYGYTF. CDR3 coding DNA: TGTGCCAGCAGTTTAATTCAGCGTAGCTATGGCTACACCTTC. The chain has TRBV12-3 or TRBV12-4 and TRBJ1-2; D is undetermined. The CDR3 spans 14 residues. Trimming stripped 2 bases from V and 4 bases from J, with 11 bases between.

The table lists this clonotype with a few counts. The chain uses TRBV20-1 and TRBJ2-2, with a possible D match to TRBD2 (6 bases). Per germline, CDR1 DFQATT and CDR2 SNEGSKA (reference sequence). V lost 6 bases to trimming and J lost 7 bases, with 18 bases between them. This CDR3 contains 14 residues. In DNA, the CDR3 is TGCAGTGCCATTCACGGGGGAGCCCACGGGGAGCTGTTTTTT. As protein: CSAIHGGAHGELFF.

In this sample, this clonotype turned up a few times. The chain employs TRBV7-2 and TRBJ2-3; no definite D call. Germline V gene lookup returns CDR1 SGHTA and CDR2 FQGNSA. This CDR3 region has 13 residues. Trimming took 2 bases from V and 1 from J, leaving 4 bases between them. The CDR3 sequence: CASSLYGTDTQYF. The CDR3 DNA reads TGTGCCAGCAGCTTATATGGCACAGATACGCAGTATTTT.

This chain uses TRBV6-2 or TRBV6-3 with TRBJ2-7; 8 nucleotides align to TRBD2. J gave up 2 bases and V 4 bases, and 4 bases lay outside the gene matches. Germline V CDR1 and CDR2: MNHEY, SVGEGT. This CDR3 has 14 residues. In nucleotides, the CDR3 is TGTGCCAGCAGTTCTGGGACTAGTACCTACGAGCAGTACTTC. The encoded protein is CASSSGTSTYEQYF.

This clonotype was detected a few times. This chain links TRBV11-2 with TRBJ2-1, with TRBD2 matching 9 bases. The germline V gene encodes CDR1 SGHAT and CDR2 FQNNGV. The CDR3 loop spans 15 amino acids. V shed 2 bases and J 5 bases; nucleotides not matched to a gene: 4. CDR3 loop: CASSLSGRRDNEQFF. For the CDR3, the DNA is TGTGCCAGCAGCTTAAGCGGGAGGAGGGACAATGAGCAGTTCTTC.

This rearrangement joins TRBV4-2 to TRBJ1-2; no clear D gene. This CDR3 has 13 amino acids. Germline-derived CDR1 and CDR2 are LGHNA and YNFKEQ. Trimming pared 0 bases from V and 6 bases from J, leaving 8 bases between. DNA of the CDR3: TGTGCCAGCAGCCAAGATCTGGGCCATGGCTACACCTTC. Translation gives CASSQDLGHGYTF.

About this clonotype itself: The CDR3 does not close with the conserved phenylalanine or tryptophan, likely indicating a read error. It is unclear where the CDR3 begins or ends on the DNA, so no DNA is shown, and the CDR3 is as TCRdb lists it. V gene TRBV5-1 combines with J gene TRBJ2-7; the table's D call TRBD2 went unverified against the DNA. The CDR3 is made up of 11 amino acids, end residues included. Germline lookup yields CDR1 SGHRS and CDR2 YFSETQ. The CDR3 spells CASTMCLCGRG.

The gene calls are TRBV7-2 and TRBJ2-1; no definite D call. Trimming took 0 bases from V and 9 from J, leaving 6 bases between them. The CDR3 length is 12 residues. Germline CDR1 is SGHTA and CDR2 is FQGNSA. CDR3 sequence reads: CASSLASREQFF. CDR3 DNA sequence: TGTGCCAGCAGCTTAGCTTCTCGTGAGCAGTTCTTC.

This chain links TRBV20-1 with TRBJ2-1, with D tentatively TRBD2 (6 bases). V was trimmed by 4 bases and J by 6 bases, leaving 13 bases between them. CDR1 and CDR2 (germline): DFQATT, SNEGSKA (reference sequence). The CDR3 consists of 13 residues. This CDR3 reads CSAKRLASNEQFF. CDR3 bases: TGCAGTGCTAAACGTCTAGCGAGCAATGAGCAGTTCTTC.

The chain links TRBV12-3 or TRBV12-4 to TRBJ2-3; D is unresolved. V was shortened by 2 bases and J by 1 base, with 10 bases between the two germline ends. The CDR3 loop spans 15 amino acids. The CDR3 spells CASSLRLLRTDTQYF. CDR3 in DNA: TGTGCCAGCAGTTTACGGCTCTTGCGCACAGATACGCAGTATTTT.

V usage is TRBV11-2 and J usage is TRBJ1-2; a possible D gene is TRBD1 (5 bases). The CDR3 consists of 14 residues. Trimming removed 1 base from V and 6 bases from J, with 12 bases in between. The germline gives CDR1 SGHAT, CDR2 FQNNGV. The CDR3 DNA reads as TGTGCCAGCAGCTTAGTGACTTGGGGCGATGGCTACACCTTC. This gives the protein CASSLVTWGDGYTF.

This clonotype showed up many times. The V and J genes are TRBV7-2 and TRBJ2-3; 10 bases fit TRBD2. The germline gives CDR1 SGHTA, CDR2 FQGNSA. V dropped 1 base and J dropped 1; count of bases not matched to a gene: 5. CDR3 length: 17 amino acids. CDR3 sequence: CASSLVASGRGTDTQYF. The CDR3 nucleotides are TGTGCCAGCAGCTTAGTCGCTAGCGGGAGAGGCACAGATACGCAGTATTTT.

There are a few counts of this clonotype. The chain carries TRBV7-8 and TRBJ2-1, with 7 bases lining up with TRBD2. V lost 2 bases and J lost 5; bases outside the gene matches: 9. This CDR3 contains 16 residues. Germline values: CDR1 SGHVS, CDR2 FQNEAQ. The CDR3 bases are TGTGCCAGCAGCTTAAGGGGCGGGAGTATTGACAATGAGCAGTTCTTC. Translation gives CASSLRGGSIDNEQFF.

The rearrangement links TRBV11-2 to TRBJ2-4, with a tentative D call TRBD1 (6 bases). Germline lookup yields CDR1 SGHAT and CDR2 FQNNGV. Trimming cost V 1 base and J 2 bases, with 12 bases left between them. This CDR3 is built from 16 residues. This CDR3 reads CASSLATGGTKNIQYF. The DNA of the CDR3 is TGTGCCAGCAGCTTAGCGACAGGTGGGACCAAAAACATTCAGTACTTC.

The V and J genes are TRBV6-2 or TRBV6-3 and TRBJ1-5, with TRBD1 identical over 8 bases. The CDR3 runs to 20 residues. Germline loops: CDR1 MNHEY, CDR2 SVGEGT. J lost 2 bases, V lost 0 bases, and 15 bases had no gene match. The chain's CDR3 is CASSYSGAGGAIHGNQPQHF. Written as DNA, the CDR3 is TGTGCCAGCAGTTACTCCGGGGCAGGGGGCGCAATTCATGGCAATCAGCCCCAGCATTTT.

This clonotype was detected a few times. The J gene is TRBJ2-6, the V gene TRBV27; D is undetermined. The V and J ends lost 5 bases and 1 base respectively, with 9 bases between them. CDR1 is MNHEY, CDR2 SMNVEV, per germline (reference sequence). The CDR3 loop spans 15 amino acids. DNA for the CDR3: TGTGCCAGCAGTCCCCTAGGTTCTGGGGCCAACGTCCTGACTTTC. It is translated as CASSPLGSGANVLTF.